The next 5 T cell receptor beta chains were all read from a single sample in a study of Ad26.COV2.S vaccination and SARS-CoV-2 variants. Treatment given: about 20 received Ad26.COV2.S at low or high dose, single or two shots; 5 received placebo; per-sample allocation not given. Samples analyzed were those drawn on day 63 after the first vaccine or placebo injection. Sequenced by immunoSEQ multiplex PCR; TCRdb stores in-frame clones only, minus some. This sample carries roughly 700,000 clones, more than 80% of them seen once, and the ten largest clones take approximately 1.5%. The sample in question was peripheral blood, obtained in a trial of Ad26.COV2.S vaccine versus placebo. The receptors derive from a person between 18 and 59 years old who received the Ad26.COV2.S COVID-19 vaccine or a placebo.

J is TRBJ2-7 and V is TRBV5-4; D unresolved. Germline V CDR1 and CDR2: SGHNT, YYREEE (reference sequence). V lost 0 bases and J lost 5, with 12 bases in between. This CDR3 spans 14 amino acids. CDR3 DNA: TGTGCCAGCAGCTTGGAGGAAACCCCGAACGAGCAGTACTTC. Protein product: CASSLEETPNEQYF. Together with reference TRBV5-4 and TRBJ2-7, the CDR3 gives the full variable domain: ETGVTQSPTHLIKTRGQQVTLRCSSQSGHNTVSWYQQALGQGPQFIFQYYREEENGRGNFPPRFSGLQFPNYSSELNVNALELDDSALYLCASSLEETPNEQYFGPGTRLTVT.

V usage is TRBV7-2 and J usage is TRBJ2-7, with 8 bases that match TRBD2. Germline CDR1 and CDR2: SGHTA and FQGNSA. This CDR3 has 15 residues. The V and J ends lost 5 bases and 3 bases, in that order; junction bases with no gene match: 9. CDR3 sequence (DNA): TGTGCCAGCAGCACCTGGACTAGCCCACTCTACGAGCAGTACTTC. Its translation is CASSTWTSPLYEQYF.

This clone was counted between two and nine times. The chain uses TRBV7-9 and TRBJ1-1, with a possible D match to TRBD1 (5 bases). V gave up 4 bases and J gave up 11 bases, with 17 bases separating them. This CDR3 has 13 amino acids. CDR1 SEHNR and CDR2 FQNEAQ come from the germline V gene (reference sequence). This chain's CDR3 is CASSSGLQRRAFF. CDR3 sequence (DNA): TGTGCCAGCAGCTCAGGGTTACAGCGACGCGCTTTCTTT.

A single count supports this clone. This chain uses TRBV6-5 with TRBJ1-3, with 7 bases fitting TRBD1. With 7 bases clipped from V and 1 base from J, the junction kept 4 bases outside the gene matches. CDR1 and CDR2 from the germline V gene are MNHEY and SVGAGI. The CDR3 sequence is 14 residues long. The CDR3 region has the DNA TGTGCCAGCAAGTCGGGACAGTCTGGAAACACCATATATTTT. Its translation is CASKSGQSGNTIYF.

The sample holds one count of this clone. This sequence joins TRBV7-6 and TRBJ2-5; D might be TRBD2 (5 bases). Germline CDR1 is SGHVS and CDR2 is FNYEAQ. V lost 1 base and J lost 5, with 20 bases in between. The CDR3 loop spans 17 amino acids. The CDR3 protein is CASSLGPAATGSETQYF. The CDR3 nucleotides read TGTGCCAGCAGCTTAGGCCCCGCCGCAACGGGGTCCGAGACCCAGTACTTC.